This T cell receptor (beta chain) was recovered during a study of OX40 agonist ivuxolimab in advanced cancers. Sequenced by immunoSEQ multiplex PCR; TCRdb stores in-frame clones only, minus some. Among tens of thousands of clones listed, less than 85% were seen once. Germline V gene sequence: CDR1 SGDLS, CDR2 YYNGEE. CDR3 length equals 17 residues. V shed 3 bases, J shed 8 bases, and the junction held 15 bases outside the gene matches. The genes are TRBV9 and TRBJ1-2, with TRBD1 matching 11 bases. The receptor's source is an adult with an advanced solid tumor such as melanoma, head and neck, liver or kidney cancer. The source material was CD4+ or CD8+ T cells sorted from blood, sampled in a trial of the OX40 agonist ivuxolimab. In DNA, the CDR3 is TGTGCCAGCAGCGCGGACAGGGGGCGCGCCATTACACTGGGCTACACCTTC. Its protein is CASSADRGRAITLGYTF.